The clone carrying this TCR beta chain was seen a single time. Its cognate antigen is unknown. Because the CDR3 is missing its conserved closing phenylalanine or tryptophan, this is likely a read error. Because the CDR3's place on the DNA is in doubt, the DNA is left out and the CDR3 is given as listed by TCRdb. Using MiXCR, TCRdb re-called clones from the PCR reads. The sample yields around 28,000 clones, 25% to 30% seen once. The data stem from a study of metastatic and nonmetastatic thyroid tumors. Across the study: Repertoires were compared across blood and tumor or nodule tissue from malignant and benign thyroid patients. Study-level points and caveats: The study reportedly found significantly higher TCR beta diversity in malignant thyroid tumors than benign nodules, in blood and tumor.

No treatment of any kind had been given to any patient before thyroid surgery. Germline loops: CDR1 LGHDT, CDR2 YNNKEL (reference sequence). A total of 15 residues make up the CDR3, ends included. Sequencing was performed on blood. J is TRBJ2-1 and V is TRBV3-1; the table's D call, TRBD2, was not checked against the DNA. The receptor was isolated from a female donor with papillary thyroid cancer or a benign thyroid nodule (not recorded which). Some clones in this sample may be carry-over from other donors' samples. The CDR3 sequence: CASSQGLALAGAFTL.